The 30 T cell receptor beta chains below come from one sample, sequenced in a study of shared clonotypes between healthy human individuals. Naive CD8 cells, CD45RO-negative and positively selected for CCR7, excluded terminally differentiated effector memory CD45RA+ cells. Here immunoSEQ multiplex PCR was the method, and the copy in TCRdb shows in-frame clones only, minus some. This sample has around 2.1 million clones, with 85% to 95% found just once. The sample comprised naive CD8+ T cells from PBMCs. All receptors derive from a man between 18 and 29 years old in good health. Some clones in this sample may be carry-over from other donors' samples.

This clone was seen once. The V and J genes are TRBV5-1 and TRBJ2-2; D is undetermined. The CDR3 has 16 amino acids. V was trimmed by 3 bases and J by 1 base, leaving 13 bases between them. Germline-derived CDR1 and CDR2 are SGHRS and YFSETQ. The CDR3 spells CASSSDWWVNTGELFF. For the CDR3, the DNA is TGCGCCAGCAGCTCCGACTGGTGGGTGAACACCGGGGAGCTGTTTTTT.

The chain has TRBV4-3 and TRBJ1-5; D unclear. CDR1 LGHNA and CDR2 YSLEER come from the germline V gene. This CDR3 spans 16 amino acids. V gave up 0 bases and J gave up 3 bases, with 12 bases separating them. CDR3 sequence reads: CASSQDLGDLNQPQHF. In nucleotides, the CDR3 is TGCGCCAGCAGCCAAGATTTGGGAGACCTCAATCAGCCCCAGCATTTT.

This clone was seen only once. This sequence joins TRBV28 and TRBJ2-5, with D unresolved. The last part of the DNA fits TRBJ2-7 better; the J call may be wrong. The V gene's germline CDR1 is MDHEN and CDR2 SYDVKM. The CDR3 runs 11 residues. CDR3 loop: CASKIDYEQYF. CDR3 DNA: TGTGCCAGCAAGATTGACTACGAGCAGTACTTC.

The V call is TRBV27, the J call TRBJ1-1; D gene unclear. This CDR3 contains 15 residues. CDR1 MNHEY and CDR2 SMNVEV come from the germline V gene (reference sequence). Trimming pared 2 bases from V and 0 bases from J, leaving 10 bases between. CDR3 sequence: CASSLSRVMNTEAFF. CDR3 sequence (DNA): TGTGCCAGCAGTTTAAGCCGGGTTATGAACACTGAAGCTTTCTTT.

This chain joins TRBV5-1 and TRBJ2-7; the D gene could be TRBD1 or TRBD2 (5 bases each). The CDR3 contains 14 residues. Deletions cut 3 bases from V and 2 bases from J, with 12 bases between. Germline loops: CDR1 SGHRS, CDR2 YFSETQ. The CDR3 region has the DNA TGCGCCAGCAGCTCCCCCGGGACGGCCTACGAGCAGTACTTC. Translated, it gives CASSSPGTAYEQYF.

The chain uses TRBV7-9 and TRBJ2-3; D gene uncertain. CDR1 is SEHNR and CDR2 is FQNEAQ in the germline V gene (reference sequence). This CDR3 contains 15 residues. Trimming removed 7 bases from V and 0 bases from J, with 14 bases in between. CDR3 in amino acids: CASTLGGGSTDTQYF. The CDR3 DNA reads as TGTGCCAGCACCCTGGGTGGTGGTAGCACAGATACGCAGTATTTT. The entire variable domain, with the rest obtained from reference TRBV7-9 and TRBJ2-3, is as follows: DTGVSQNPRHKITKRGQNVTFRCDPISEHNRLYWYRQTLGQGPEFLTYFQNEAQLEKSRLLSDRFSAERPKGSFSTLEIQRTEQGDSAMYLCASTLGGGSTDTQYFGPGTRLTVL.

This chain connects TRBV6-1 to TRBJ1-5; D not certain. The CDR3 totals 15 residues. V gave up 3 bases and J gave up 4 bases, with 13 bases separating them. Per the germline V gene, CDR1 is MNHNS and CDR2 is SASEGT. CDR3 in amino acids: CASSDGFTVNQPQHF. CDR3 coding DNA: TGTGCCAGCAGTGATGGGTTCACGGTGAATCAGCCCCAGCATTTT.

This chain links TRBV7-6 with TRBJ2-7; maybe TRBD2 (6 bases). Germline CDR1 is SGHVS and CDR2 is FNYEAQ. The V end lost 5 bases, the J end lost 4 bases, and 15 bases lay between the germline ends. The CDR3 contains 14 residues. The CDR3 nucleotides are TGTGCCAGCAGCCCACCTCGTGGGGGGTACGAGCAGTACTTC. The encoded protein is CASSPPRGGYEQYF.

This chain joins TRBV5-6 and TRBJ2-7; the match to TRBD2 covers 11 bases. The CDR3 loop spans 16 amino acids. Germline V gives CDR1 SGHDT, CDR2 YYEEEE. J was trimmed by 4 bases and V by 4 bases; bases with no gene match: 10. The DNA for the CDR3 is TGTGCCAGCAGCCCGGGGGCGGGGACTAGCGGATACGAGCAGTACTTC. It encodes CASSPGAGTSGYEQYF. The full variable domain, its missing parts supplied by reference TRBV5-6 and TRBJ2-7, is DAGVTQSPTHLIKTRGQQVTLRCSPKSGHDTVSWYQQALGQGPQFIFQYYEEEERQRGNFPDRFSGHQFPNYSSELNVNALLLGDSALYLCASSPGAGTSGYEQYFGPGTRLTVT.

As DNA, the CDR3 is TGCGCCAGCACACTAGCGGGACACCAAGAGACCCAGTACTTC. Amino acids: CASTLAGHQETQYF. The rearrangement joins TRBV10-2 to TRBJ2-5; 10 nucleotides match TRBD2. Germline CDR1 WSHSY, CDR2 SAAADI. The CDR3 has 14 residues. The ends lost 7 bases at V and 0 bases at J; junction bases unmatched: 2.

This chain joins TRBV6-5 and TRBJ2-5; 7 nucleotides align to TRBD1. The germline V gene encodes CDR1 MNHEY and CDR2 SVGAGI. The CDR3 runs 15 residues. V gave up 6 bases and J gave up 0 bases; unmatched junction bases: 7. The CDR3 sequence is CASSPRDRYQETQYF. As DNA, the CDR3 is TGTGCCAGCAGCCCCCGGGACAGATACCAAGAGACCCAGTACTTC.

The genes are TRBV10-1 and TRBJ2-1; unclear D gene. CDR1 WNHNN and CDR2 SYGVQD come from the germline V gene (reference sequence). Trimming removed 8 bases from V and 3 bases from J, with 5 bases in between. This CDR3 comprises 11 residues. CDR3 residues: CASRYYNEQFF. CDR3 in DNA: TGCGCCAGCCGGTACTACAATGAGCAGTTCTTC.

This clone was found once. This rearrangement joins TRBV2 to TRBJ1-3; D might be TRBD1 (5 bases). Germline CDR1 is SNHLY and CDR2 is FYNNEI. V lost 2 bases and J 2 bases, leaving 13 bases between the germline ends. This CDR3 has 16 amino acids. CDR3 in amino acids: CASSEWVGAPGNTIYF. Written as DNA, the CDR3 is TGTGCCAGCAGTGAATGGGTAGGGGCCCCTGGAAACACCATATATTTT.

The genes are TRBV4-2 and TRBJ2-5; unclear D gene. V was trimmed by 4 bases and J by 3 bases, leaving 12 bases between them. The CDR3 runs to 14 residues. Germline CDR1 is LGHNA and CDR2 is YNFKEQ. CDR3 residues: CASSLTLGEETQYF. Written as DNA, the CDR3 is TGTGCCAGCAGCCTCACGCTCGGTGAAGAGACCCAGTACTTC.

The chain recombines TRBV2 with TRBJ2-5; the match to TRBD2 covers 7 bases. The germline CDR1 and CDR2 sequences are SNHLY and FYNNEI. The J segment lost 2 bases and the V segment lost 1 base, leaving 7 bases of the junction unmatched. CDR3 length: 16 amino acids. In DNA form, the CDR3 reads TGTGCCAGCAGTGAAGGGGAGCGGGATCGGCAAGAGACCCAGTACTTC. Amino acids: CASSEGERDRQETQYF.

The genes are TRBV18 and TRBJ2-7; 9 bases map to TRBD2. The ends lost 6 bases at V and 4 bases at J; junction bases unmatched: 16. This CDR3 spans 17 amino acids. Germline lookup yields CDR1 KGHSH and CDR2 LQKENI. The CDR3 sequence is CASSPDPWREGPYEQYF. CDR3 DNA: TGTGCCAGCTCCCCCGACCCCTGGCGGGAGGGCCCATACGAGCAGTACTTC.

The chain has TRBV19 and TRBJ1-2; 7 bases line up with TRBD1. V was clipped by 3 bases and J by 4 bases; unmatched bases: 11. This CDR3 spans 16 amino acids. Germline lookup yields CDR1 LNHDA and CDR2 SQIVND (reference sequence). This CDR3 reads CASSIQGVISTYGYTF. CDR3 bases: TGTGCCAGTAGTATCCAGGGGGTTATTTCCACCTATGGCTACACCTTC.

The J gene is TRBJ2-7, the V gene TRBV9; TRBD2 agrees at 10 bases. Germline lookup yields CDR1 SGDLS and CDR2 YYNGEE. The CDR3 is made up of 17 amino acids. V trimming: 0 bases; J trimming: 5 bases; junction bases outside the gene matches: 11. The CDR3 is CASSVGQAGGFLHEQYF. As DNA, the CDR3 is TGTGCCAGCAGCGTAGGCCAAGCGGGAGGGTTCCTCCACGAGCAGTACTTC.

The chain links TRBV10-3 to TRBJ1-2; the match to TRBD1 covers 10 bases. The junction had 7 bases not matched to a gene; V was cut back by 3 bases and J by 0 bases. CDR3 length equals 17 residues. Germline-derived CDR1 and CDR2 are ENHRY and SYGVKD. CDR3 coding DNA: TGTGCCATCAGTGAAACCGGGACAGGGGCTTCTAACTATGGCTACACCTTC. Translated: CAISETGTGASNYGYTF.

V gene TRBV7-8 combines with J gene TRBJ2-7; D is unresolved. V was cut by 3 bases and J by 5 bases, with 11 bases left in between. Germline CDR1 reads SGHVS; CDR2 reads FQNEAQ. The CDR3 is made up of 13 amino acids. CDR3: CASSFSQLDEQYF. In DNA form, the CDR3 reads TGTGCCAGCAGCTTCTCTCAGCTCGACGAGCAGTACTTC.

This chain joins TRBV7-9 and TRBJ1-3; no reliable D call. Trimming stripped 5 bases from V and 0 bases from J, with 14 bases between. This CDR3 region has 16 residues. Looked up from germline, CDR1 is SEHNR and CDR2 is FQNEAQ (reference sequence). CDR3 in DNA: TGTGCCAGCAGCCCCAGAACTGCACTCTCTGGAAACACCATATATTTT. It is translated as CASSPRTALSGNTIYF.

The chain carries TRBV15 and TRBJ2-1; no clear D. The CDR3 sequence is 14 residues long. Germline CDR1 is LNHNV and CDR2 is YYDKDF (reference sequence). V dropped 7 bases and J dropped 0 bases, with 10 bases sitting between them. The DNA of the CDR3 is TGTGCCACCACTGCACGATTCTCCTACAATGAGCAGTTCTTC. It codes for CATTARFSYNEQFF.

J is TRBJ1-1 and V is TRBV28; D is perhaps TRBD1 (6 bases). V was shortened by 5 bases and J by 4 bases, with 17 bases between the two germline ends. CDR3 length equals 15 residues. CDR1 MDHEN and CDR2 SYDVKM come from the germline V gene. CDR3 coding DNA: TGTGCCAGCAGTGTGACTGGGGGCGCAGGCACTGAAGCTTTCTTT. Its protein product is CASSVTGGAGTEAFF. Together with reference TRBV28 and TRBJ1-1, the CDR3 gives the full variable domain: DVKVTQSSRYLVKRTGEKVFLECVQDMDHENMFWYRQDPGLGLRLIYFSYDVKMKEKGDIPEGYSVSREKKERFSLILESASTNQTSMYLCASSVTGGAGTEAFFGQGTRLTVV.

The V gene is TRBV4-2, the J gene TRBJ2-7; D is unclear. The CDR3 contains 15 residues. Germline values: CDR1 LGHNA, CDR2 YNFKEQ. Trimming cost V 1 base and J 4 bases, with 14 bases left between them. This CDR3 reads CASSQARSTSYEQYF. The CDR3 DNA reads TGTGCCAGCAGCCAAGCTCGTTCAACTTCATACGAGCAGTACTTC.

This chain connects TRBV29-1 to TRBJ1-2; the D is unclear. The germline V and J ends were trimmed by 0 bases and 6 bases, with 5 bases remaining between them. This CDR3 has 11 amino acids. Germline loops: CDR1 SQVTM, CDR2 ANQGSEA. The CDR3 DNA reads TGCAGCGTTGAAGATCTGGATGGCTACACCTTC. The encoded protein is CSVEDLDGYTF.

This clone was seen only once. V and J are TRBV9 and TRBJ2-7, with a tentative D call TRBD1 (6 bases). V lost 3 bases, J lost 2 bases, and 18 bases lay in between. Germline values: CDR1 SGDLS, CDR2 YYNGEE. There are 16 residues in the CDR3. The CDR3 region is CASSGTALDSPYEQYF. In DNA, the CDR3 is TGTGCCAGCAGCGGGACAGCCTTAGATTCCCCCTACGAGCAGTACTTC.

The chain carries TRBV7-9 and TRBJ2-2, with 8 bases identical to TRBD2. The length of the CDR3 is 14 residues. Losses at the gene ends were 4 bases for V and 6 bases for J; bases not matched to a gene: 4. Germline CDR1 SEHNR, CDR2 FQNEAQ (reference sequence). The CDR3 reads CASSSSGLAGELFF. CDR3 DNA: TGTGCCAGCAGCTCCTCGGGACTAGCCGGGGAGCTGTTTTTT.

V is TRBV27 and J is TRBJ2-2; tentatively, D is TRBD1 (5 bases). V lost 5 bases to trimming and J lost 4 bases, with 11 bases between them. Germline V gene data show CDR1 as MNHEY and CDR2 as SMNVEV (reference sequence). The CDR3 loop spans 14 amino acids. CDR3 sequence: CASSILDSTGELFF. The CDR3 DNA sequence: TGTGCCAGCAGTATCCTCGACAGCACCGGGGAGCTGTTTTTT.

The chain links TRBV7-8 to TRBJ2-5; possibly TRBD1 for D (5 bases). Germline V lookup: CDR1 SGHVS, CDR2 FQNEAQ. V lost 5 bases and J 5 bases, leaving 15 bases between the germline ends. The CDR3 has 14 residues. CDR3 DNA sequence: TGTGCCAGCAGCCCGCCCCAGGGTCGCGAGACCCAGTACTTC. It yields the protein CASSPPQGRETQYF.

The chain joins TRBV5-6 to TRBJ1-1; no definite D call. CDR1 and CDR2 from the germline V gene are SGHDT and YYEEEE. The V end lost 4 bases, the J end lost 6 bases, and 13 bases lay between the germline ends. This CDR3 is 13 amino acids long. The CDR3: CASSVGVRAEAFF. Written as DNA, the CDR3 is TGTGCCAGCAGCGTCGGGGTGAGGGCTGAAGCTTTCTTT.